This T cell receptor beta chain comes out of a study of T-cell reconstitution after alpha-beta-depleted transplantation in children. Researchers prepared the TCRbeta library using unique molecular identifiers, the study reports. TCRdb re-called the PCR reads with MiXCR, one entry per CDR3 protein. This sample yields around 600,000 distinct CDR3 sequences, of which about 21% are seen a single time; approximately 14% belongs to the top ten. From germline, CDR1 is DFQATT and CDR2 SNEGSKA (reference sequence). Trimming left V 3 bases short and J 7 bases short, with 24 bases between. The CDR3 totals 17 residues. This clonotype was counted ten times or more. Its antigen remains unknown. Points from the study as a whole: Newly made T cells mostly supplied T-cell counts and diversity one year after transplant. The origin of high day-60 TCRbeta diversity in some patients lay in surviving recipient T cells and thymic progenitors. Several hundred rapidly expanded clones from non-depleted graft cells reportedly supplied alpha-beta T cells about two months post-transplant.

This clonotype was obtained from a boy younger than two who had a stem cell transplant for acute myeloid leukemia, so the T cells may come from the graft donor. V gene TRBV20-1 combines with J gene TRBJ2-2; tentatively, D is TRBD1 or TRBD2 (5 bases each). Source: PBMCs, mostly from graft donor cells, taken 360 days after TCRalphabeta/CD19-depleted stem cell transplant. Here the CDR3 reads CSARRGDGLRPHGELFF. For the CDR3, the DNA is TGCAGTGCTAGGAGGGGAGACGGTTTGAGGCCGCACGGGGAGCTGTTTTTT.